The rows below give T cell receptor beta chains drawn from one sample of a study of identical twins. Using its own MiXCR run on the 5' RACE reads, TCRdb lists one record per CDR3 protein. The table shows about 280,000 distinct CDR3 sequences, with roughly 8.6% occurring only once. This sample also belongs to another study, concerning yellow fever vaccine responses in identical twins.

The sample was memory (CD45RO+) T cells sorted from blood. These receptors originate from a young woman in good health. Both conserved end residues are part of each CDR3. Each record gives: clone size, V gene, D gene, J gene, CDR3 DNA, CDR3 protein. A D gene is named only where the DNA matches it firmly. Where a row states a size, it is once, few, many or the class of an expanded clone; other rows omit it.

-	TRBV10-3	TRBD2	TRBJ2-1	TGTGCCATCAGTGAGACGCGGACTAGCGAAAACAATGAGCAGTTCTTC	CAISETRTSENNEQFF
-	TRBV15	-	TRBJ1-2	TGTGCCACCAGCAGAGGCTATGGCTACACCTTC	CATSRGYGYTF
few	TRBV10-3	TRBD2	TRBJ2-1	TGTGCCATCAGTCTCTCGGTTGGACTAGGGAACTCCTACAATGAGCAGTTCTTC	CAISLSVGLGNSYNEQFF
few	TRBV6-5	TRBD1	TRBJ1-1	TGTGCCAGCAAGGGACAGGGGAACACTGAAGCTTTCTTT	CASKGQGNTEAFF
-	TRBV12-1	-	TRBJ2-1	TGTGCCAGCGGCTCGACAGGGGGCTATGAGCAGTTCTTC	CASGSTGGYEQFF
-	TRBV28	-	TRBJ2-1	TGTGCCACCGGGCGGGGTAATGAGCAGTTCTTC	CATGRGNEQFF
many	TRBV10-1	-	TRBJ1-2	TGCGCCAGCAGTGACGGGAGAACGCTCTATGGCTACACCTTC	CASSDGRTLYGYTF
many	TRBV7-3	-	TRBJ2-5	TGTGCCAGCAGCTTAACCGCGACCAAAGAGACCCAGTACTTC	CASSLTATKETQYF
-	TRBV2	TRBD1	TRBJ2-7	TGTGCCAGCACAACAGGGGAGAGCGAGCAGTACTTC	CASTTGESEQYF
few	TRBV15	-	TRBJ2-1	TGTGCCACCAGAGGACGTTTCAATGAGCAGTTCTTC	CATRGRFNEQFF
many	TRBV2	-	TRBJ2-7	TGTGCCAGCAGTGGCCGGGACCCGCCGCCTGGCGAGCAGTACTTC	CASSGRDPPPGEQYF
-	TRBV11-3	TRBD2	TRBJ2-2	TGTGCCAGCAGCTTAGAAGCGGGGGGGACCGGGGAGCTGTTTTTT	CASSLEAGGTGELFF
few	TRBV3-1	-	TRBJ2-5	TGTGCCAGCAGCCTCAATAGGGCAGAGACCCAGTACTTC	CASSLNRAETQYF
-	TRBV3-1	-	TRBJ2-7	TGTGCCAGCACCCCGCGACAAGCCGGTTACTACGAGCAGTACTTC	CASTPRQAGYYEQYF
-	TRBV27	-	TRBJ2-1	TGTGCCAGCAGTCCTATCATGGCTACGCCCTACAATGAGCAGTTCTTC	CASSPIMATPYNEQFF
many	TRBV24-1	TRBD2	TRBJ2-2	TGTGCCACCAGTGATTTACTAGCGCCGAACACCGGGGAGCTGTTTTTT	CATSDLLAPNTGELFF
-	TRBV6-2/TRBV6-3	TRBD1	TRBJ2-6	TGTGCCAGCAGTTTTCGCCTATTACAGGGGAAACTCTCTGGGGCCAACGTCCTGACTTTC	CASSFRLLQGKLSGANVLTF
few	TRBV7-3	-	TRBJ2-1	TGTGCCAGCAGCCTCATGACAAGCCCTTACAATGAGCAGTTCTTC	CASSLMTSPYNEQFF
few	TRBV7-3	-	TRBJ2-3	TGTGCCAGCAGCTTAATGGCAGATACGCAGTATTTT	CASSLMADTQYF
few	TRBV20-1	TRBD2	TRBJ2-5	TGCAGTGCCAAAATCCAGCGGGAGGAGTGGGCGACCCAGTACTTC	CSAKIQREEWATQYF
-	TRBV2	-	TRBJ1-4	TGTGCCAGCAGTGAAGACGTCCGCTTTAATGAAAAACTGTTTTTT	CASSEDVRFNEKLFF
-	TRBV5-5	TRBD1	TRBJ1-1	TGTGCCAGCAGCTTGGGAGGGGGCGAAACTGAAGCTTTCTTT	CASSLGGGETEAFF
few	TRBV7-8	TRBD1	TRBJ1-1	TGTGCCAGCAGCAATTACCAGGGGGTTGGCACTGAAGCTTTCTTT	CASSNYQGVGTEAFF
-	TRBV11-2	-	TRBJ1-4	TGTGCCAGCAGCTTAGATCTGGGGGGAGGATATGAAAAACTGTTTTTT	CASSLDLGGGYEKLFF
few	TRBV12-5	-	TRBJ1-6	TGTGCTAGTGGTTTGGTGGACAGACATAATTCACCCCTCCACTTT	CASGLVDRHNSPLHF
many	TRBV12-3/TRBV12-4	-	TRBJ1-1	TGTGCCAGCAGTTTCGGCTGGCAGAACACTGAAGCTTTCTTT	CASSFGWQNTEAFF
few	TRBV5-1	TRBD2	TRBJ2-5	TGCGCCAGCCAATACAGGAGTAGCGGGAGGGCCCGGGAGACCCAGTACTTC	CASQYRSSGRARETQYF
few	TRBV28	-	TRBJ2-1	TGTGCCAGCGCTGGGGGCGGCTCCTACAATGAGCAGTTCTTC	CASAGGGSYNEQFF
-	TRBV20-1	-	TRBJ1-2	TGCAGTGCCAGATCCTTCGCGAGCCCTAACTATGGCTACACCTTC	CSARSFASPNYGYTF
few	TRBV20-1	-	TRBJ2-1	TGCAGTACAACTCGAGAGGATCGCAATGAGCAGTTCTTC	CSTTREDRNEQFF
-	TRBV11-3	-	TRBJ2-1	TGTGCCAGCAGCTTAGTTGAGAGCCCCGGTGAGCAGTTCTTC	CASSLVESPGEQFF
-	TRBV5-4	-	TRBJ2-7	TGTGCCAGCAGCTTGCGGTCAGTACCCTACGAGCAGTACTTC	CASSLRSVPYEQYF
-	TRBV20-1	-	TRBJ1-1	TGCAGTGCTAGGGGGGGACGGATAAAGAACACTGAAGCTTTCTTT	CSARGGRIKNTEAFF
many	TRBV5-5	TRBD1	TRBJ2-1	TGTGCCAGCAGCTTGGACAGGGGGATTGAGCAGTTCTTC	CASSLDRGIEQFF
-	TRBV24-1	TRBD2	TRBJ2-3	TGTGCCACCAAACAAGCGGGGACCACAGATACGCAGTATTTT	CATKQAGTTDTQYF
-	TRBV6-1	-	TRBJ2-3	TGTGCCACCGCAGGCGGGGCAGGCGCCCCAGATACGCAGTATTTT	CATAGGAGAPDTQYF
few	TRBV6-5	-	TRBJ1-6	TGTGCCAGCAGTTACTCCGGGGCAGCTAATTCACCCCTCCACTTT	CASSYSGAANSPLHF